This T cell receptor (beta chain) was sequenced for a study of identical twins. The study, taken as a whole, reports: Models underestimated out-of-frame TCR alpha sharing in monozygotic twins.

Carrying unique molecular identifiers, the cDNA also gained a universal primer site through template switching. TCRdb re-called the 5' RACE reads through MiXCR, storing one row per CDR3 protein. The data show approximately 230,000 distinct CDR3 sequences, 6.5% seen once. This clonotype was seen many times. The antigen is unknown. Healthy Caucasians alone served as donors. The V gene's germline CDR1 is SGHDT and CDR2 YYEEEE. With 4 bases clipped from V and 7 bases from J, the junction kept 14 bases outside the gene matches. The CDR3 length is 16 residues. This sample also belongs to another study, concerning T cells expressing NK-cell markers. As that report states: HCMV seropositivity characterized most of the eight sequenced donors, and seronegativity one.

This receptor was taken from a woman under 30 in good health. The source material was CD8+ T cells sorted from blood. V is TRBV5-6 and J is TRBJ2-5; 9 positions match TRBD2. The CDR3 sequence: CASSPTMGLAVGTQYF. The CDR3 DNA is TGTGCCAGCAGCCCTACCATGGGACTAGCCGTTGGGACCCAGTACTTC.